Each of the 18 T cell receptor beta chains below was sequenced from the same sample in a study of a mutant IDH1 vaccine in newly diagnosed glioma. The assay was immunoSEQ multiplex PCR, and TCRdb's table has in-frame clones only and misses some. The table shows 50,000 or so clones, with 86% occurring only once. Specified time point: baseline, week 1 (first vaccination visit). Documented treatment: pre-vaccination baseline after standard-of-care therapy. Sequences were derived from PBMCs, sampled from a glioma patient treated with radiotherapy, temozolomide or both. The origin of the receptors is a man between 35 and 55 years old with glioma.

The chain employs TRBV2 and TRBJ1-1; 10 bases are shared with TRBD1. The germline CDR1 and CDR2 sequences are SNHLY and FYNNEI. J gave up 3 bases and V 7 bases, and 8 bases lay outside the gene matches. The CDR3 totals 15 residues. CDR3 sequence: CASTRRGTGDTEAFF. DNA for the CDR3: TGTGCCAGCACCCGACGGGGGACAGGGGACACTGAAGCTTTCTTT. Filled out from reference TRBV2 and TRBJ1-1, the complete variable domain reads EPEVTQTPSHQVTQMGQEVILRCVPISNHLYFYWYRQILGQKVEFLVSFYNNEISEKSEIFDDQFSVERPDGSNFTLKIRSTKLEDSAMYFCASTRRGTGDTEAFFGQGTRLTVV.

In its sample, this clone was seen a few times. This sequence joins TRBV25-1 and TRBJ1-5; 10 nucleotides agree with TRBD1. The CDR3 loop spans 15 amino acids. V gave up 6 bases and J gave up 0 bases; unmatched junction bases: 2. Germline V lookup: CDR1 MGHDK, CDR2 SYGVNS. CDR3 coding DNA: TGTGCCAGCAGCGGGACAGGGGTTAGCAATCAGCCCCAGCATTTT. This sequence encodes CASSGTGVSNQPQHF.

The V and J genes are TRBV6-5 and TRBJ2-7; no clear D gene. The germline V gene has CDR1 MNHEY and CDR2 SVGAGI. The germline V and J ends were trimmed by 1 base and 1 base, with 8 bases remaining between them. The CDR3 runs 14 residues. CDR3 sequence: CASSYLGASYEQYF. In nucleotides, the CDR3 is TGTGCCAGCAGTTACTTGGGTGCGTCCTACGAGCAGTACTTC.

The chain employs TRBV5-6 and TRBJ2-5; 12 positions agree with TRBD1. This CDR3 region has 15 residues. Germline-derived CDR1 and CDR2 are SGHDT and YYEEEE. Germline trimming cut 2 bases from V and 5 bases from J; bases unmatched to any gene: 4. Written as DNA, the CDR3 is TGTGCCAGCAGCTTCCGGGACAGGGGGCCGGAGACCCAGTACTTC. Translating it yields CASSFRDRGPETQYF.

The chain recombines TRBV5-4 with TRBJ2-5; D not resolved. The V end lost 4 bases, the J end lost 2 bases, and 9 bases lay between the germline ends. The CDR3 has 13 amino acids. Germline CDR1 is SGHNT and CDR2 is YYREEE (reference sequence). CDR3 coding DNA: TGTGCCAGCAGCCAGCTGGTACAAGAGACCCAGTACTTC. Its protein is CASSQLVQETQYF.

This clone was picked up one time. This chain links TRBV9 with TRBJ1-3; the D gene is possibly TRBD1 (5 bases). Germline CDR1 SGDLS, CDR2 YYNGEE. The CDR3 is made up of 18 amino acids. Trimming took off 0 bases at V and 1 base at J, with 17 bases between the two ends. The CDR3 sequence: CASSVATGGAWSGNTIYF. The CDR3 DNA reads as TGTGCCAGCAGCGTAGCCACAGGAGGTGCCTGGTCTGGAAACACCATATATTTT.

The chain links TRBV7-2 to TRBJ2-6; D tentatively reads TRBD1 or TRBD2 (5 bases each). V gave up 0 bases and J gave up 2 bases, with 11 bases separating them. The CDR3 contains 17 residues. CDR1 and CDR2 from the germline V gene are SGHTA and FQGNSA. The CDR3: CASSLARGAAGANVLTF. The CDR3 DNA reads TGTGCCAGCAGCTTAGCGCGAGGGGCCGCTGGGGCCAACGTCCTGACTTTC.

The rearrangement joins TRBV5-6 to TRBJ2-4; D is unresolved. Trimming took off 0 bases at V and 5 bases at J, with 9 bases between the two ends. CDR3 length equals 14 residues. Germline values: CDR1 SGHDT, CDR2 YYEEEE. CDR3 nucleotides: TGTGCCAGCAGCTTGGACGGAGACGAAAACATTCAGTACTTC. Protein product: CASSLDGDENIQYF.

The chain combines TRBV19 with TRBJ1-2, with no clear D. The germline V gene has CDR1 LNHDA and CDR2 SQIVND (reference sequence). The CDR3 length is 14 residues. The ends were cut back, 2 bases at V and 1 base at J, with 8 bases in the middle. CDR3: CASSIQAGNYGYTF. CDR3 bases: TGTGCCAGTAGTATACAAGCGGGTAACTATGGCTACACCTTC.

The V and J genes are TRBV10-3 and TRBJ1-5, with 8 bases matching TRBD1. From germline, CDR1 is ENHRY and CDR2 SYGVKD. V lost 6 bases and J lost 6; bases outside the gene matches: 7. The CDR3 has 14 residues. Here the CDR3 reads CAIRTTGGSQPQHF. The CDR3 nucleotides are TGTGCCATCAGGACCACAGGGGGGTCTCAGCCCCAGCATTTT.

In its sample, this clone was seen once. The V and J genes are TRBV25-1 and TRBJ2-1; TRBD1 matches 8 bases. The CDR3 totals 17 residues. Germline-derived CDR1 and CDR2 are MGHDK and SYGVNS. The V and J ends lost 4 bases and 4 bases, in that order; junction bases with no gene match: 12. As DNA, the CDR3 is TGTGCCAGCAGTGCCTTTGAGGGACAGGATTTTTACAATGAGCAGTTCTTC. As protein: CASSAFEGQDFYNEQFF.

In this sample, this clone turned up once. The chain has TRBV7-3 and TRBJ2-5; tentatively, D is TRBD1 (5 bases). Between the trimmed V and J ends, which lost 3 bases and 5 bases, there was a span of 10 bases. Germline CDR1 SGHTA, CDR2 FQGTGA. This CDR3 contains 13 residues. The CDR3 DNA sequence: TGTGCCAGCAGCTTTGGGGCCCGGGAGACCCAGTACTTC. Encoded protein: CASSFGARETQYF.

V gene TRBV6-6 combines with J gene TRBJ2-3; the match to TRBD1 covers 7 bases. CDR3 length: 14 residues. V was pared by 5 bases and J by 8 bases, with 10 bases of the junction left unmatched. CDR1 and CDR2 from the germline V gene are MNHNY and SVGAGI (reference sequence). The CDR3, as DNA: TGTGCCAGCAGTACCGGGACAGTGGGAGCTACGCAGTATTTT. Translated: CASSTGTVGATQYF.

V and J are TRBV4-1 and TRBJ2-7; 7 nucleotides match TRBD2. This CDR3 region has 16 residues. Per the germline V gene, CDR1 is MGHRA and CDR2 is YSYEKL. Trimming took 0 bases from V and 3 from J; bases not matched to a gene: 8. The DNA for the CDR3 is TGCGCCAGCAGCCAAGATGAGGGGACTAAACTCTACGAGCAGTACTTC. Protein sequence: CASSQDEGTKLYEQYF.

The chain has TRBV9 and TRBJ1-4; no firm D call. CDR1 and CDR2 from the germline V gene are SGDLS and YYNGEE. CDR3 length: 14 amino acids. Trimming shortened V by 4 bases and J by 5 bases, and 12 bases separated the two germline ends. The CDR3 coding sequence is TGTGCCAGCAGCCATCAATGGGCAAATGAAAAACTGTTTTTT. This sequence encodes CASSHQWANEKLFF.

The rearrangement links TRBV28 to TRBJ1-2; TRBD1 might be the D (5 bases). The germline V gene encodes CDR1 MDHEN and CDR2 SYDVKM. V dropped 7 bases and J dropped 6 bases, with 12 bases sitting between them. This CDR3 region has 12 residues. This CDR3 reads CASTGRMDGYTF. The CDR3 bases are TGTGCCAGCACAGGGAGAATGGATGGCTACACCTTC.

CDR3 sequence: CASSAMTGGAGQPQHF. CDR3 DNA: TGTGCCAGCAGCGCCATGACAGGGGGCGCGGGGCAGCCCCAGCATTTT. The chain is built from TRBV7-2 and TRBJ1-5; 10 bases match TRBD1. Trimming at V came to 5 bases and at J to 7 bases, leaving 11 bases not matched to a gene. Germline CDR1 SGHTA, CDR2 FQGNSA. There are 16 residues in the CDR3.

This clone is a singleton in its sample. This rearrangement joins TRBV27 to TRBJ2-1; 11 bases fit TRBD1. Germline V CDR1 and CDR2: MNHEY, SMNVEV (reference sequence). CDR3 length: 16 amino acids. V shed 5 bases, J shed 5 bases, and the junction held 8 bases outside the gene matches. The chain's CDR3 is CASSARGQGGHNEQFF. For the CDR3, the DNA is TGTGCCAGCAGTGCCAGGGGACAGGGGGGACACAATGAGCAGTTCTTC.